These T cell receptor beta chains were read from a single sample in a study of spatial heterogeneity in lung cancer. From the 5' RACE reads, TCRdb called clonotypes with MiXCR, one entry per CDR3 protein. The data contain some 25,000 distinct CDR3 sequences, about 4.3% of them seen just once; the ten biggest clones take up more than 4.5%. The sequenced sample was PBMCs, obtained at surgery. These receptors were taken from a male donor with early-stage non-small cell lung cancer. Both conserved end residues are part of each CDR3. Each record gives: J gene, V gene, clone size, D gene, CDR3 DNA, CDR3 protein. A D gene is named only where the DNA matches it firmly. Clone size appears in some rows only: once, few, many, or a class for an expanded clone.

TRBJ2-1 TRBV6-2/TRBV6-3 many . TGTGCCAGCCTGGGACCAGCGTACAATGAGCAGTTCTTC CASLGPAYNEQFF
TRBJ1-1 TRBV23-1 many . TGCGCCAGCAGTCCTTTCCCGGGACCCGATACTTTCTTT CASSPFPGPDTFF
TRBJ2-3 TRBV10-3 medium-sized . TGTGCCATCAGAGCGGGTAGCACAGATACGCAGTATTTT CAIRAGSTDTQYF
TRBJ2-1 TRBV7-2 many . TGTGCCAGCAGCCTCGGGAGCTCCTACAATGAGCAGTTCTTC CASSLGSSYNEQFF
TRBJ2-1 TRBV6-2/TRBV6-3 many TRBD2 TGTGCCAGCAGCCCCACCTCCGGGGGGGCTTTGGTCTACAATGAGCAGTTCTTC CASSPTSGGALVYNEQFF
TRBJ2-1 TRBV5-4 . . TGTGCCAGCACCAACCAAGGTACCGTAAAGGAGCAGTTCTTC CASTNQGTVKEQFF
TRBJ1-4 TRBV18 . . TGTGCCAGCACGGCAGATTCACGAACTAATGAAAAACTGTTTTTT CASTADSRTNEKLFF
TRBJ2-2 TRBV24-1 medium-sized . TGTGCCACCAGTGATTTGTCGGTTGCGGGATCCGGGGAGCTGTTTTTT CATSDLSVAGSGELFF
TRBJ1-4 TRBV7-6 . . TGTGCCAGCAGCGAACGAGGGGAGTATGAAAAACTGTTTTTT CASSERGEYEKLFF
TRBJ2-1 TRBV20-1 many . TGCAGTGCTAGAGAGATAGGTGTCCACAATGAGCAGTTCTTC CSAREIGVHNEQFF
TRBJ1-3 TRBV12-3/TRBV12-4 many TRBD1 TGTGCCAGCAGCTTGGACAGGGCCCACCTCTCTGGAAACACCATATATTTT CASSLDRAHLSGNTIYF
TRBJ2-7 TRBV25-1 many TRBD1 TGTGCCAGCAGTAACCGACAGGGACCGTACGAGCAGTACTTC CASSNRQGPYEQYF